The sequence of this T cell receptor beta chain was determined in a study of early T cells in non-severe SARS-CoV-2 infection. Study details: The authors sequenced bulk RNA from unsorted whole blood, leaving chains unpaired.

The CDR3 contains 14 residues. Germline CDR1 reads SGHTA; CDR2 reads FQGTGA. V was trimmed by 5 bases and J by 0 bases, leaving 7 bases between them. TCRdb independently ran MiXCR on the 5' RACE reads; one entry per CDR3 protein. This table holds fewer than 65,000 distinct CDR3 sequences, less than 9.5% found once. The sequencing here drew on whole blood, taken at baseline. The V call is TRBV7-3, the J call TRBJ2-2; D is uncertain. The receptor was isolated from an adult who was a healthcare worker with PCR-confirmed SARS-CoV-2 infection or an uninfected control (not recorded which). CDR3 sequence (DNA): TGTGCCAGCAGCCCCAGCTCGAACACCGGGGAGCTGTTTTTT. It translates to CASSPSSNTGELFF.